Included here is one T cell receptor beta chain sequence, with context. Libraries were prepared by immunoSEQ multiplex PCR; TCRdb keeps only in-frame clonotypes and omits some of them. The table has fewer than 20,000 clones, more than 75% seen once. This record comes from a study of control samples from healthy donors and cancer patients. J lost 6 bases, V lost 0 bases, and 6 bases had no gene match. The CDR3 is 15 amino acids. Germline values: CDR1 SGHTA, CDR2 FQGTGA. Sequencing was done on a sample of PBMCs. The rearrangement joins TRBV7-3 to TRBJ2-7; 9 bases fit TRBD1. The receptor comes from a woman in her sixties or seventies with colorectal cancer. CDR3 sequence: CASSLTGTGNGEQYF. In DNA, the CDR3 is TGTGCCAGCAGCTTAACAGGGACAGGGAACGGCGAGCAGTACTTC.